The present T cell receptor (beta chain) was sequenced within a study of T cells expressing NK-cell markers. Across the whole study: According to the study, TCR beta repertoires originated from sorted CD3+CD56+NKG2C+, CD3+CD56+NKG2C- and CD3+CD56-NKG2C+ T cells. The authors sequenced eight donors, of whom seven were HCMV-seropositive and one was seronegative. Overall study findings and caveats: The study found dominant NKG2C+ clonotypes at about 1.0-7.5% of CD8+ T cells in about six donors.

Production of TCR beta cDNA relied on 5'RACE template switching with UMIs. From the 5' RACE reads, TCRdb lists one entry per CDR3 protein and no DNA. There are some 140,000 distinct CDR3 sequences in the sample, with roughly a third held by the top ten. Details on this clonotype: Its antigen is not known.

The CDR3 consists of 15 residues. Germline V CDR1 and CDR2: SGHRS, YFSETQ. V gene TRBV5-1 combines with J gene TRBJ2-5. The sequence was collected from a woman between 50 and 59 years old in good health. Sequencing was performed on blood T cells: a sorted CD56 or NKG2C T cell subset, CD4+ or CD8+ T cells, or bulk PBMC T cells (not recorded which). The CDR3 spells CASSLEVGPQETQYF. Drawing the rest from reference TRBV5-1 and TRBJ2-5, the complete variable domain is KAGVTQTPRYLIKTRGQQVTLSCSPISGHRSVSWYQQTPGQGLQFLFEYFSETQRNKGNFPGRFSGRQFSNSRSEMNVSTLELGDSALYLCASSLEVGPQETQYFGPGTRLLVL.